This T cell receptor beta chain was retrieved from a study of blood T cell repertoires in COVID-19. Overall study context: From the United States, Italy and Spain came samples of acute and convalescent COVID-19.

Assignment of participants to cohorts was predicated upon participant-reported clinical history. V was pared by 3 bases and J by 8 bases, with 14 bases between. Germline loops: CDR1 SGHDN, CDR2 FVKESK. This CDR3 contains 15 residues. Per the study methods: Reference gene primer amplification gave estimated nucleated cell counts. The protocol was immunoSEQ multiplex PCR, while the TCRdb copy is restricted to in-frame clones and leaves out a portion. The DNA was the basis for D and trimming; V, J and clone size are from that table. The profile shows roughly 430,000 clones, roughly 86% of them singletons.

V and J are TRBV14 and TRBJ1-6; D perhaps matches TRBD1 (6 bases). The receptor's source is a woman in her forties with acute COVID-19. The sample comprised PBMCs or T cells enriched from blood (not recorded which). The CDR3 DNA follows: TGTGCCAGCAGCCAGGGAACAGGGACATATTCACCCCTCCACTTT. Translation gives CASSQGTGTYSPLHF.